This T cell receptor (beta chain) was profiled in a study of cytomegalovirus exposure and HLA in healthy donors. Turning to the study itself: The same platform used for the 650 to 700 first-cohort repertoires was also used for the 100 to 150 validation repertoires, as a later analysis reported.

Broader study findings: Specific recognition of CMV antigens was confirmed in vitro for a few chains (all CMV-associated). Among TCR sequences, most were rare, though some public TCRs appeared in many donors. A later analysis found first-cohort TCR clusters tended to co-occur in the 130 or so validation repertoires.

Profiled with immunoSEQ multiplex PCR; TCRdb holds only in-frame clones, not every one. The data hold roughly 300,000 clones, with roughly 85% observed a single time. As to this clone: Its antigen is unknown.

The germline V gene encodes CDR1 LGHNA and CDR2 YSLEER. V shed 0 bases, J shed 6 bases, and the junction held 10 bases outside the gene matches. The CDR3 is 18 residues long. V usage is TRBV4-3 and J usage is TRBJ2-2, with 10 bases lining up with TRBD2. Sequences were obtained from PBMCs. The receptor was derived from a woman under 30 in good health and CMV-seronegative. This CDR3 reads CASSQDRPSGTSAGELFF. The CDR3 DNA reads as TGCGCCAGCAGCCAAGATCGGCCTAGCGGGACTAGCGCCGGGGAGCTGTTTTTT.